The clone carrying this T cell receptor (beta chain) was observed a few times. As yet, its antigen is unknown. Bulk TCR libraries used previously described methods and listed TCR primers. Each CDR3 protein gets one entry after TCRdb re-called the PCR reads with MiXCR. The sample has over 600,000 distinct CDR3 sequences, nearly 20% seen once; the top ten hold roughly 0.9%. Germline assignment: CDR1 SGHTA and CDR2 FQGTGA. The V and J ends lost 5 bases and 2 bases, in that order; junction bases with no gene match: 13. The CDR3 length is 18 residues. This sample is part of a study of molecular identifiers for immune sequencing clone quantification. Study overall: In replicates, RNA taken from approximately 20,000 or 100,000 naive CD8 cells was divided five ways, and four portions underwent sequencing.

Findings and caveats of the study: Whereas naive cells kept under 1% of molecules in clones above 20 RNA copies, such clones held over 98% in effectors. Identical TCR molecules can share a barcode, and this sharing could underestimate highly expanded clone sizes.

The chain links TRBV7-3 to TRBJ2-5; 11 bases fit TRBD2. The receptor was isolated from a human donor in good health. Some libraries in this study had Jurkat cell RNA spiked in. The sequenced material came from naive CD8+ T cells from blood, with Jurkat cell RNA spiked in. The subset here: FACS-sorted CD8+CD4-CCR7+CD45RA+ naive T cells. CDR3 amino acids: CASSPYPTSGSLQETQYF. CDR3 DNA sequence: TGTGCCAGCAGCCCCTACCCCACTAGCGGGAGCCTTCAAGAGACCCAGTACTTC.